A selection of T cell receptor beta chains follows, all from one sample in a study of cytotoxic CD8 clonotypes in ibrutinib-treated CLL. The assay was immunoSEQ multiplex PCR, and TCRdb's table has in-frame clones only and misses some. The table shows 150,000 or so clones, with around 82% occurring only once. This specimen was PBMCs, taken after 36 months of ibrutinib treatment. Receptor source: a human donor with chronic lymphocytic leukemia. The CDR3 runs from the conserved cysteine through the conserved F or W. Each record gives: clone size, V gene, J gene, D gene, CDR3 DNA, CDR3 protein. D genes are given only for firm matches. The size of a clone is reported for some rows only, either as once, few or many, or as a class for expanded clones.

>-|TRBV7-2|TRBJ1-5|-
TGTGCCAGCAGCTTAGTAGGAGGGGGGGGCAATCAGCCCCAGCATTTT
CASSLVGGGGNQPQHF
>-|TRBV28|TRBJ1-2|-
TGTGCCAGCAGTTTATGGGGCCGGACGAGCGGCTACACCTTC
CASSLWGRTSGYTF
>-|TRBV5-1|TRBJ2-2|TRBD2
TGCGCCAGCAGCTTAAGCGGGAGTGTCGGGGAGCTGTTTTTT
CASSLSGSVGELFF
>-|TRBV13|TRBJ2-7|-
TGTGCCAGCAGCTCCGCGGGCGGAAGTTTTTCCTACGAGCAGTACTTC
CASSSAGGSFSYEQYF
>-|TRBV29-1|TRBJ1-1|-
TGCAGCGTTGCAGGGGATTTCAGCACTGAAGCTTTCTTT
CSVAGDFSTEAFF
>-|TRBV18|TRBJ1-2|-
TGTGCCAGCTCATTCGATAGGGGGAACTATGGCTACACCTTC
CASSFDRGNYGYTF
>-|TRBV6-1|TRBJ1-6|-
TGTGCCAGCAAACGGGCGTCGGACCTCCACTTT
CASKRASDLHF
>-|TRBV21-1|TRBJ2-6|-
TGTGCCAGCAGTCCTTGGTGGGGCCCAGGGGGCCCGTACTCTGGGGCCAACGTCCTGACTTTC
CASSPWWGPGGPYSGANVLTF
>-|TRBV28|TRBJ1-2|-
TGTGCCAGCAGTTCCGGGACTAGGGTTGGTGGCTACACCTTC
CASSSGTRVGGYTF
>-|TRBV28|TRBJ1-2|TRBD1
TGTGCCAGCAGATCAGGGGGCGCAAACTATGGCTACACCTTC
CASRSGGANYGYTF
>-|TRBV2|TRBJ1-2|-
TGTGCCAGCAGCGACACGCCCGGGACCGATACCTACTATGGCTACACCTTC
CASSDTPGTDTYYGYTF
>-|TRBV4-2|TRBJ2-2|TRBD1
TGTGCCAGCAGCGCCCGGGACAGGGCATCCGGGGAGCTGTTTTTT
CASSARDRASGELFF
>-|TRBV7-3|TRBJ2-3|-
TGTGCCAGCAGCCCTCGCAGCGGTTACACAGATACGCAGTATTTT
CASSPRSGYTDTQYF
>few|TRBV6-1|TRBJ2-2|-
TGTGCCGGGGGGTCTGGGACGACCGGGGAGCTGTTTTTT
CAGGSGTTGELFF
>-|TRBV7-2|TRBJ2-2|TRBD1
TGTGCCAGCAGCTTGGGACAGGGGACGGTGAACACCGGGGAGCTGTTTTTT
CASSLGQGTVNTGELFF
>-|TRBV7-9|TRBJ2-1|TRBD2
TGTGCCAGCAGCTTAGGACTAGCACTCTACAATGAGCAGTTCTTC
CASSLGLALYNEQFF
>-|TRBV11-2|TRBJ1-3|TRBD1
TGTGCCAGCAGCTCCTACAGGGGGTCTGGAAACACCATATATTTT
CASSSYRGSGNTIYF
>-|TRBV19|TRBJ1-1|TRBD1
TGTGCCAGTAGTACCCTGGGACAGGGGGCCACTGAAGCTTTCTTT
CASSTLGQGATEAFF
>few|TRBV21-1|TRBJ1-1|-
TGTGCCAGCAGCAAAGTAGCCCTAGGCCCTAGGACTGAAGCTTTCTTT
CASSKVALGPRTEAFF
>-|TRBV13|TRBJ2-7|-
TGTGCCAGCAGCTTAGGCCGGGACCAGCAGTACTTC
CASSLGRDQQYF
>-|TRBV27|TRBJ2-7|TRBD2
TGTGCCAGCAGTTTATCAGCTAGCGGGGGGCACGAGCAGTACTTC
CASSLSASGGHEQYF
>-|TRBV5-4|TRBJ1-5|-
TGTGCCAGCAGCTTCGGACGGGAGAGCAATCAGCCCCAGCATTTT
CASSFGRESNQPQHF
>few|TRBV21-1|TRBJ1-5|-
TGTGCCAGCAGCAAGGGAGACAGGGAAAAGGGTAGCAATCAGCCCCAGCATTTT
CASSKGDREKGSNQPQHF
>-|TRBV28|TRBJ1-5|TRBD1
TGTGCCAGCAGTGGACAGGGGGGCAATCAGCCCCAGCATTTT
CASSGQGGNQPQHF
>-|TRBV19|TRBJ1-6|TRBD1
TGTGCCAGTACACGACAGGGGTATTATAATTCACCCCTCCACTTT
CASTRQGYYNSPLHF
>-|TRBV5-8|TRBJ2-7|-
TGTGCCAGCAGGAAACTTGCGGGCACCTACGAGCAGTACTTC
CASRKLAGTYEQYF
>-|TRBV6-1|TRBJ1-3|TRBD1
TGTGCCAGCAGTGTTCCGGGACAGGGGGCTTGGGGAAACACCATATATTTT
CASSVPGQGAWGNTIYF
>few|TRBV2|TRBJ1-5|-
TGTGCCAGCAGTGCGAGAGCGGGGCAGCCCCAGCATTTT
CASSARAGQPQHF
>few|TRBV18|TRBJ2-1|TRBD2
TGTGCCAGCTCACAACAGACACGGACTAGCGGATCACAGTTCTTC
CASSQQTRTSGSQFF
>-|TRBV5-5|TRBJ2-3|-
TGTGCCAGCAGCTTGCCAGCCCATACGCAGTATTTT
CASSLPAHTQYF
>-|TRBV10-3|TRBJ1-3|-
TGTGCCATCACCCCCCGGAGGACCCCAACTGGAAACACCATATATTTT
CAITPRRTPTGNTIYF
>-|TRBV13|TRBJ2-5|-
TGTGCCAGCAGCCCTCAGGTGACCCAGTACTTC
CASSPQVTQYF
>-|TRBV30|TRBJ1-5|-
TGTGCCTGGAGTTTACGACAGTTCAATCAGCCCCAGCATTTT
CAWSLRQFNQPQHF
>-|TRBV6-1|TRBJ1-2|-
TGTGCCAGCAAATTCACGGCCAACTATGGCTACACCTTC
CASKFTANYGYTF
>-|TRBV14|TRBJ2-1|TRBD2
TGTGCCAGCAGCCCTTGGACTAGCGGGAGGGCGAATGAGCAGTTCTTC
CASSPWTSGRANEQFF
>-|TRBV18|TRBJ1-3|TRBD1
TGTGCCAGCTCAAGGGTCCTGGCCGGGACAGGGACAAACACCATATATTTT
CASSRVLAGTGTNTIYF
>-|TRBV2|TRBJ2-7|-
TGTGCCAGCAGTGAACAACGTTCCTCATACGAGCAGTACTTC
CASSEQRSSYEQYF
>once|TRBV5-1|TRBJ2-7|-
TGCGCCAGCAGCTGGCCCCTCCCTGGTGGAGGTGAGCAGTACTTC
CASSWPLPGGGEQYF
>-|TRBV6-5|TRBJ1-5|TRBD1
TGTGCCAGCAGGTACCGGGACAGGCCAGGTCAGCCCCAGCATTTT
CASRYRDRPGQPQHF
>-|TRBV13|TRBJ1-2|TRBD1
TGTGCCAGCAGCTACCGGGACAGGGGAGATATCGGCGGCTACACCTTC
CASSYRDRGDIGGYTF